A single sample is the source of the 28 T cell receptor beta chains below, sequenced in a study of T-cell memory formation after mild COVID-19. TCRdb itself ran the 5' RACE reads through MiXCR, one entry per CDR3 protein. Found here are a few hundred thousand distinct CDR3 sequences, roughly 17% of them singletons; the top ten hold 20% to 25%. The specimen sequenced was PBMCs or a T cell subset sorted from them (not recorded which). These receptors all stem from a young man who had mild COVID-19 (a few samples of this study predate the infection). Cell type and time point are not known.

This clonotype was detected a few times. This chain uses TRBV28 with TRBJ1-5, with D possibly matching TRBD1 (6 bases). The CDR3 sequence is 16 residues long. Germline V gene data show CDR1 as MDHEN and CDR2 as SYDVKM. V dropped 3 bases and J dropped 4 bases, with 16 bases sitting between them. The CDR3 nucleotides are TGTGCCAGCAGTTTTCTGGGGCAGGGGATGAATCAGCCCCAGCATTTT. The encoded protein is CASSFLGQGMNQPQHF.

This clonotype was seen only a few times. V is TRBV7-9 and J is TRBJ1-2; maybe TRBD1 (6 bases). The CDR3 covers 15 residues. CDR1 is SEHNR and CDR2 is FQNEAQ in the germline V gene (reference sequence). V gave up 3 bases and J gave up 6 bases, with 17 bases separating them. CDR3 region: CASSFILGAHNGYTF. DNA for the CDR3: TGTGCCAGCAGCTTTATTTTGGGGGCCCACAATGGCTACACCTTC.

This rearrangement joins TRBV18 to TRBJ1-3; the D gene is possibly TRBD1 (5 bases). There are 15 residues in the CDR3. Germline CDR1 is KGHSH and CDR2 is LQKENI. V was cut by 3 bases and J by 0 bases, with 9 bases left in between. CDR3 DNA: TGTGCCAGCTCACCCCAGGGCTACTCTGGAAACACCATATATTTT. Its translation is CASSPQGYSGNTIYF.

This clonotype was found a few times. CDR3 sequence: CASSQEEGLGYEQYV. CDR3 DNA sequence: TGCGCCAGCAGCCAAGAGGAGGGATTGGGGTACGAGCAGTACGTC. The rearrangement uses TRBV4-1 and TRBJ2-7; possibly TRBD2 for D (6 bases). The CDR3 spans 15 residues. V shed 0 bases and J shed 4 bases, with 13 bases lying between them. The germline V gene has CDR1 MGHRA and CDR2 YSYEKL.

This clonotype was counted only a few times. The rearrangement uses TRBV5-1 and TRBJ2-7; 8 positions match TRBD1. The CDR3 contains 15 residues. V was pared by 0 bases and J by 3 bases, with 5 bases of the junction left unmatched. Germline-derived CDR1 and CDR2 are SGHRS and YFSETQ. This CDR3 is CASSLEAGGDYEQYF. For the CDR3, the DNA is TGCGCCAGCAGCTTGGAGGCAGGGGGCGACTACGAGCAGTACTTC.

The table lists this clonotype with a few counts. The chain carries TRBV10-3 and TRBJ1-1; D not certain. The ends were cut back, 7 bases at V and 9 bases at J, with 12 bases in the middle. Germline V gene sequence: CDR1 ENHRY, CDR2 SYGVKD. This CDR3 has 11 residues. The CDR3 DNA reads TGTGCCATCACCGACAAAGGGAAAGCTTTCTTT. Its protein is CAITDKGKAFF.

V is TRBV4-3 and J is TRBJ2-6, with TRBD1 matching 11 bases. Germline V gene sequence: CDR1 LGHNA, CDR2 YSLEER. V dropped 4 bases and J dropped 3; count of bases not matched to a gene: 11. This CDR3 has 19 residues. The DNA of the CDR3 is TGCGCCAGCAGCCTTCTTCCGGGGGACAGGGGGAGTGGGGCCAACGTCCTGACTTTC. Translation: CASSLLPGDRGSGANVLTF.

The chain is built from TRBV29-1 and TRBJ2-3, with D possibly matching TRBD1 (7 bases). The V and J ends lost 4 bases and 0 bases respectively, with 14 bases between them. Germline V gives CDR1 SQVTM, CDR2 ANQGSEA. CDR3 length: 15 amino acids. The CDR3 spells CSVGGGGGSTDTQYF. DNA of the CDR3: TGCAGCGTTGGCGGTGGAGGGGGCAGCACAGATACGCAGTATTTT.

V is TRBV5-6 and J is TRBJ1-2; D is possibly TRBD1 (5 bases). V gave up 0 bases and J gave up 2 bases, with 8 bases separating them. Germline CDR1 reads SGHDT; CDR2 reads YYEEEE. The CDR3 is made up of 14 amino acids. The DNA of the CDR3 is TGTGCCAGCAGCTTGGATTGGGACAACTATGGCTACACCTTC. Protein: CASSLDWDNYGYTF.

J is TRBJ1-1 and V is TRBV3-1; 7 nucleotides align to TRBD1. Germline CDR1 LGHDT, CDR2 YNNKEL (reference sequence). The CDR3 totals 14 residues. With 5 bases clipped from V and 2 bases from J, the junction kept 5 bases outside the gene matches. The CDR3 protein is CASSSGQANTEAFF. As DNA, the CDR3 is TGTGCCAGCAGCTCAGGACAGGCTAACACTGAAGCTTTCTTT.

This clonotype has ten or more counts. V is TRBV7-9 and J is TRBJ1-4; D might be TRBD1 (5 bases). Germline CDR1 reads SEHNR; CDR2 reads FQNEAQ (reference sequence). This CDR3 comprises 14 residues. V gave up 0 bases and J gave up 7 bases, with 9 bases separating them. The CDR3 reads CASSLARQGEKLFF. The DNA for the CDR3 is TGTGCCAGCAGCTTAGCGCGGCAGGGTGAAAAACTGTTTTTT.

There are a few counts of this clonotype. The CDR3 loop reads CAATNEGAYGYTF. The CDR3 coding sequence is TGTGCCGCAACCAATGAGGGGGCTTATGGCTACACCTTC. The chain is built from TRBV10-3 and TRBJ1-2; 7 bases match TRBD1. The V and J ends lost 11 bases and 5 bases, in that order; junction bases with no gene match: 11. This CDR3 region has 13 residues. Germline CDR1 and CDR2: ENHRY and SYGVKD.

V and J are TRBV5-1 and TRBJ2-3; D is undetermined. This CDR3 region has 17 residues. The V and J ends lost 0 bases and 0 bases respectively, with 14 bases between them. CDR1 and CDR2 (germline): SGHRS, YFSETQ. The CDR3 loop reads CASSLVGSGVSTDTQYF. In nucleotides, the CDR3 is TGCGCCAGCAGCTTGGTTGGTTCCGGCGTCAGCACAGATACGCAGTATTTT.

The gene calls are TRBV10-3 and TRBJ2-2; perhaps TRBD1 as D (6 bases). The CDR3 consists of 15 residues. Trimming took off 6 bases at V and 3 bases at J, with 14 bases between the two ends. Germline V gene lookup returns CDR1 ENHRY and CDR2 SYGVKD. The CDR3 reads CAISPRDKDTGELFF. The CDR3, as DNA: TGTGCCATCAGCCCCCGGGACAAGGACACCGGGGAGCTGTTTTTT.

This clonotype was found a few times. The gene calls are TRBV7-9 and TRBJ1-5; TRBD1 matches at 9 bases. The CDR3 is 14 amino acids. Germline CDR1 SEHNR, CDR2 FQNEAQ (reference sequence). J gave up 7 bases and V 3 bases, and 4 bases lay outside the gene matches. The CDR3 here is CASSLGQGTQPQHF. Written as DNA, the CDR3 is TGTGCCAGCAGCTTGGGACAGGGCACGCAGCCCCAGCATTTT.

The rearrangement uses TRBV10-3 and TRBJ2-7; D is unclear. V was clipped by 3 bases and J by 2 bases, with 8 bases between them. Per the germline V gene, CDR1 is ENHRY and CDR2 is SYGVKD. CDR3 length: 13 amino acids. This chain's CDR3 is CAISDSFTYEQYV. CDR3 bases: TGTGCCATCAGTGACTCGTTTACCTACGAGCAGTACGTC.

The chain links TRBV7-9 to TRBJ1-4; D might be TRBD1 (5 bases). V lost 5 bases, J lost 4 bases, and 14 bases lay in between. In germline, CDR1 is SEHNR, CDR2 FQNEAQ (reference sequence). This CDR3 is 15 amino acids long. The CDR3 DNA follows: TGTGCCAGCAGCGCCCGACAGCGCGATAATGAAAAACTGTTTTTT. The encoded protein is CASSARQRDNEKLFF.

V and J are TRBV5-6 and TRBJ1-5; 7 bases map to TRBD1. Germline V CDR1 and CDR2: SGHDT, YYEEEE. V lost 3 bases, J lost 4 bases, and 7 bases stayed unmatched. The CDR3 contains 15 residues. This chain's CDR3 is CASSSRQGRNQPQHF. DNA of the CDR3: TGTGCCAGCAGCTCGCGACAGGGCCGGAATCAGCCCCAGCATTTT.

The sample holds a few counts of this clonotype. The V gene is TRBV5-1, the J gene TRBJ2-7, with TRBD1 as a possible D gene (6 bases). CDR1 is SGHRS, CDR2 YFSETQ, per germline. V was shortened by 0 bases and J by 7 bases, with 17 bases between the two germline ends. The CDR3 runs to 15 residues. CDR3 DNA sequence: TGCGCCAGCAGCTTGGGAACAGGGATAAGGCGTGAGCAGTACGTC. Its translation: CASSLGTGIRREQYV.

The CDR3 loop is CAGDSRAGELFF. CDR3 DNA: TGTGCCGGCGACTCGAGGGCCGGGGAGCTGTTTTTT. The chain recombines TRBV3-1 with TRBJ2-2; perhaps TRBD2 as D (5 bases). The CDR3 is 12 amino acids. The ends were cut back, 11 bases at V and 6 bases at J, with 13 bases in the middle. The germline gives CDR1 LGHDT, CDR2 YNNKEL (reference sequence).

This clonotype was observed a handful of times. The chain combines TRBV4-3 with TRBJ1-1, with TRBD1 matching over 8 bases. This CDR3 has 14 amino acids. The germline V gene has CDR1 LGHNA and CDR2 YSLEER. J was trimmed by 3 bases and V by 4 bases; bases with no gene match: 4. CDR3 sequence (DNA): TGCGCCAGCAGCCCTAGGACAGGGCACACTGAAGCTTTCTTT. Amino acid sequence: CASSPRTGHTEAFF.

This clonotype appeared a few times. The rearrangement joins TRBV15 to TRBJ2-2; the D gene could be TRBD1 or TRBD2 (7 bases each). There are 15 residues in the CDR3. Trimming took off 5 bases at V and 1 base at J, with 11 bases between the two ends. Looked up from germline, CDR1 is LNHNV and CDR2 is YYDKDF (reference sequence). The CDR3, as DNA: TGTGCCACCAGCTCAGGGGGGGGGAACACCGGGGAGCTGTTTTTT. It specifies CATSSGGGNTGELFF.

This rearrangement joins TRBV12-3 or TRBV12-4 to TRBJ1-2, with D tentatively TRBD1 (5 bases). The CDR3 is made up of 15 amino acids. The germline V and J ends were trimmed by 6 bases and 2 bases, with 16 bases remaining between them. DNA of the CDR3: TGTGCCAGCAGCCTGGGGGGAGGGTACAACTATGGCTACACCTTC. It encodes CASSLGGGYNYGYTF.

This chain uses TRBV12-3 or TRBV12-4 with TRBJ1-1, with unresolved D. V was pared by 6 bases and J by 0 bases, with 8 bases between. The CDR3 contains 13 residues. In nucleotides, the CDR3 is TGTGCCAGCAGGTCGTCAGTGAACACTGAAGCTTTCTTT. Translation gives CASRSSVNTEAFF.

The sample holds a few counts of this clonotype. V and J are TRBV20-1 and TRBJ1-1; TRBD1 might be the D (5 bases). CDR3 length: 12 residues. Germline CDR1 is DFQATT and CDR2 is SNEGSKA (reference sequence). Trimming removed 1 base from V and 4 bases from J, with 7 bases in between. In DNA form, the CDR3 reads TGCAGTGCTAGAGCGGGGGGCACTGAAGCTTTCTTT. Protein product: CSARAGGTEAFF.

In its sample, this clonotype was seen a few times. The V gene is TRBV5-1, the J gene TRBJ2-3; perhaps D is TRBD1 or TRBD2 (6 bases each). The CDR3 has 16 amino acids. With 0 bases removed from V and 2 bases from J, the gap between germline ends came to 13 bases. Germline lookup yields CDR1 SGHRS and CDR2 YFSETQ. CDR3 amino acids: CASSLGRGPNTDTQYF. The DNA of the CDR3 is TGCGCCAGCAGCTTGGGTCGGGGGCCAAACACAGATACGCAGTATTTT.

CDR3 coding DNA: TGTGCCACCAGCGGTTTGAGTACCGCCTCCTACAATGAGCAGTTCTTC. Its translation: CATSGLSTASYNEQFF. J is TRBJ2-1 and V is TRBV15; the D is unclear. Trimming cost V 5 bases and J 0 bases, with 14 bases left between them. Germline CDR1 is LNHNV and CDR2 is YYDKDF (reference sequence). CDR3 size: 16 residues. Based on the CDR3 plus reference TRBV15 and TRBJ2-1, the full variable domain is DAMVIQNPRYQVTQFGKPVTLSCSQTLNHNVMYWYQQKSSQAPKLLFHYYDKDFNNEADTPDNFQSRRPNTSFCFLDIRSPGLGDTAMYLCATSGLSTASYNEQFFGPGTRLTVL.

This clonotype was observed a handful of times. The genes are TRBV20-1 and TRBJ2-7, with a weak D call TRBD1 (6 bases). Trimming removed 0 bases from V and 6 bases from J, with 15 bases in between. The CDR3 runs to 14 residues. CDR1 DFQATT and CDR2 SNEGSKA come from the germline V gene (reference sequence). As DNA, the CDR3 is TGCAGTGCTAGAGATCTAGCCCAAGGGGGCGAGCAGTACTTC. It is translated as CSARDLAQGGEQYF.